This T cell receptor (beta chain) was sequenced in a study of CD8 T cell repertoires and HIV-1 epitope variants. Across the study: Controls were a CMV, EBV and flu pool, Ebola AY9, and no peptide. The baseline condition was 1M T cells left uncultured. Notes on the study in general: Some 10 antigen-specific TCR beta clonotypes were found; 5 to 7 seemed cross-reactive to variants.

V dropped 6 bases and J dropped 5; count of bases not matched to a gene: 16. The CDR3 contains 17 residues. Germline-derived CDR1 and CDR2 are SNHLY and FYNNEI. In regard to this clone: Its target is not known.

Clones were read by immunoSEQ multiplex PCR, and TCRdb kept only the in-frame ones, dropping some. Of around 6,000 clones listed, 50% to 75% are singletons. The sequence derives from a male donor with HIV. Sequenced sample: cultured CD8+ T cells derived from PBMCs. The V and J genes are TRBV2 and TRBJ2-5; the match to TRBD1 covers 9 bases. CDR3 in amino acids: CASSLTRQGGAQETQYF. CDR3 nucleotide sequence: TGTGCCAGCAGCCTTACTCGACAGGGGGGGGCTCAGGAGACCCAGTACTTC.